One and the same sample provided the 30 T cell receptor beta chains below, sequenced in a study of PD-L1 blockade in urothelial cancer (dated by TCRdb to the late 2010s). Libraries were built with the immunoSEQ multiplex PCR assay. TCRdb stores this immuneACCESS table with in-frame sequences only. Part of the clones is absent; in the studies checked, under half of the shortfall reflects unresolved V genes, and no reason is known for the rest. This sample lists around 34,000 clones; 85% were detected once. The top ten clonotypes cover about 16% of the sample. Per the publication, the time point label means: pretreatment peripheral blood. Material: PBMCs, obtained around atezolizumab (anti-PD-L1) treatment. The origin of the receptors is a man older than 75 with urothelial cancer.

The rearrangement uses TRBV15 and TRBJ2-7, with 10 positions matching TRBD2. With 5 bases clipped from V and 1 base from J, the junction kept 5 bases outside the gene matches. Germline V gives CDR1 LNHNV, CDR2 YYDKDF (reference sequence). The CDR3 has 15 residues. Here the CDR3 reads CATSDPSGSSYEQYF. The CDR3 region has the DNA TGTGCCACCAGCGACCCTAGCGGGAGTTCCTACGAGCAGTACTTC.

This clone showed up just once. In DNA form, the CDR3 reads TGTGCCAGCAGTCCCCTGGGACAGGGGTTCAGAACTAATGAAAAACTGTTTTTT. Translated, it gives CASSPLGQGFRTNEKLFF. The V gene is TRBV27, the J gene TRBJ1-4; TRBD1 aligns across 10 bases. The CDR3 spans 18 residues. Germline V gene data show CDR1 as MNHEY and CDR2 as SMNVEV (reference sequence). V lost 5 bases and J lost 1; bases outside the gene matches: 10.

The chain recombines TRBV19 with TRBJ2-1, with D possibly TRBD2 on 5 matching bases. V was pared by 3 bases and J by 0 bases, with 9 bases between. CDR3 length: 15 residues. CDR1 is LNHDA and CDR2 is SQIVND in the germline V gene (reference sequence). The CDR3 sequence is CASSMVGSSYNEQFF. CDR3 bases: TGTGCCAGTAGTATGGTAGGGAGCTCCTACAATGAGCAGTTCTTC.

The table lists this clone with a few counts. The chain combines TRBV5-6 with TRBJ1-2; D may be TRBD1 (5 bases). The CDR3 is 14 amino acids. Trimming pared 1 base from V and 5 bases from J, leaving 12 bases between. CDR1 and CDR2 from the germline V gene are SGHDT and YYEEEE. This CDR3 reads CASSLSGRVYGYTF. DNA for the CDR3: TGTGCCAGCAGCTTGTCCGGCAGGGTGTATGGCTACACCTTC.

This clone was counted once. The V call is TRBV6-4, the J call TRBJ2-3; TRBD1 aligns across 9 bases. CDR3 length: 14 amino acids. The trim removed 7 bases at V and 3 bases at J, leaving 5 bases unmatched. The germline gives CDR1 MRHNA, CDR2 SNTAGT. The CDR3 sequence: CASKQGAGTDTQYF. In nucleotides, the CDR3 is TGTGCCAGCAAACAGGGGGCAGGAACAGATACGCAGTATTTT.

The chain employs TRBV7-8 and TRBJ2-3, with no clear D. The CDR3 runs to 12 residues. CDR1 is SGHVS, CDR2 FQNEAQ, per germline. V lost 5 bases and J 2 bases, leaving 5 bases between the germline ends. The CDR3: CASSPNTDTQYF. The CDR3 DNA sequence: TGTGCCAGCAGCCCCAACACAGATACGCAGTATTTT. Together with reference TRBV7-8 and TRBJ2-3, the CDR3 gives the full variable domain: GAGVSQSPRYKVAKRGQDVALRCDPISGHVSLFWYQQALGQGPEFLTYFQNEAQLDKSGLPSDRFFAERPEGSVSTLKIQRTQQEDSAVYLCASSPNTDTQYFGPGTRLTVL.

This clone is a singleton in its sample. The gene calls are TRBV4-3 and TRBJ2-1; 8 bases are shared with TRBD2. Germline assignment: CDR1 LGHNA and CDR2 YSLEER. The CDR3 loop spans 20 amino acids. V lost 4 bases to trimming and J lost 2 bases; unmatched junction nucleotides: 19. CDR3 DNA: TGCGCCAGCAGCCGCATGGGGCAGGCGGTATCGGGAGGGGCCTACAATGAGCAGTTCTTC. Amino acid sequence: CASSRMGQAVSGGAYNEQFF.

This chain joins TRBV11-2 and TRBJ1-1; no firm D call. The CDR3 has 12 amino acids. The germline gives CDR1 SGHAT, CDR2 FQNNGV. Trimming shortened V by 1 base and J by 7 bases, and 7 bases separated the two germline ends. The CDR3 spells CASSLARFEAFF. CDR3 in DNA: TGTGCCAGCAGCTTAGCCAGATTTGAAGCTTTCTTT. Combining the CDR3 with reference TRBV11-2 and TRBJ1-1 gives the whole variable domain EAGVAQSPRYKIIEKRQSVAFWCNPISGHATLYWYQQILGQGPKLLIQFQNNGVVDDSQLPKDRFSAERLKGVDSTLKIQPAKLEDSAVYLCASSLARFEAFFGQGTRLTVV.

V usage is TRBV5-1 and J usage is TRBJ2-1; the match to TRBD2 covers 12 bases. The CDR3 is 15 amino acids. CDR1 and CDR2 (germline): SGHRS, YFSETQ. Trimming cost V 0 bases and J 10 bases; bases outside gene matches: 5. The CDR3 region is CASSLALAGGEEQFF. The CDR3 region has the DNA TGCGCCAGCAGCTTGGCCCTAGCGGGAGGGGAGGAGCAGTTCTTC.

The CDR3 DNA sequence: TGTGCCAGTAGTATCAAGCCGACAGGGAGCTATGGCTACACCTTC. This encodes CASSIKPTGSYGYTF. The chain links TRBV19 to TRBJ1-2, with TRBD1 matching 7 bases. The length of the CDR3 is 15 residues. Germline loops: CDR1 LNHDA, CDR2 SQIVND (reference sequence). V was pared by 3 bases and J by 4 bases, with 8 bases of the junction left unmatched.

The chain uses TRBV5-1 and TRBJ2-1; D is possibly TRBD1 (6 bases). CDR3 size: 13 residues. The V end lost 4 bases, the J end lost 8 bases, and 13 bases lay between the germline ends. CDR1 is SGHRS, CDR2 YFSETQ, per germline. The CDR3 spells CASSQTGTHEQFF. CDR3 coding DNA: TGCGCCAGCAGCCAAACAGGGACCCATGAGCAGTTCTTC.

This clone was counted between two and nine times. This chain uses TRBV2 with TRBJ2-2, with 9 bases that match TRBD2. CDR1 SNHLY and CDR2 FYNNEI come from the germline V gene. The CDR3 spans 15 residues. V was pared by 7 bases and J by 0 bases, with 3 bases of the junction left unmatched. CDR3 coding DNA: TGTGCCAGCACCGGACTAGCGTCGAACACCGGGGAGCTGTTTTTT. Protein sequence: CASTGLASNTGELFF.

This clone was detected once. The genes are TRBV23-1 and TRBJ2-7; 8 nucleotides match TRBD2. TRBV23-1 is placed among ORFs of uncertain function. The CDR3 consists of 13 residues. J gave up 5 bases and V 1 base, and 1 base lay outside the gene matches. The CDR3 coding sequence is TGCGCCAGCAGTCAATGGACTAGCCACGAGCAGTACTTC. Translation: CASSQWTSHEQYF.

The gene calls are TRBV5-1 and TRBJ2-1; the match to TRBD2 covers 10 bases. This CDR3 has 18 residues. The germline V gene has CDR1 SGHRS and CDR2 YFSETQ. The junction had 10 bases not matched to a gene; V was cut back by 4 bases and J by 0 bases. The CDR3 nucleotides read TGCGCCAGCAGCACGGGCCTTAGCGGGGGGAGCTCCTACAATGAGCAGTTCTTC. It is translated as CASSTGLSGGSSYNEQFF.

This rearrangement joins TRBV21-1 to TRBJ2-1; TRBD2, the table's D call, lacks a check against the DNA. TRBV21-1 represents a pseudogene. The CDR3 is 13 amino acids. The CDR3 bases are TGTGCCAGCAGCAAAGTACGAGATACGGAGCAGTTCTTC. It yields the protein CASSKVRDTEQFF.

The rearrangement joins TRBV5-6 to TRBJ1-5; no definite D call. Germline lookup yields CDR1 SGHDT and CDR2 YYEEEE. With 0 bases removed from V and 4 bases from J, the gap between germline ends came to 11 bases. CDR3 size: 15 residues. The CDR3 sequence: CASSLVSAGNQPQHF. For the CDR3, the DNA is TGTGCCAGCAGCTTGGTCTCGGCGGGGAATCAGCCCCAGCATTTT.

CDR3 sequence (DNA): TGTGCCAGTAGTATAGGAGCAGGGTTTGAAGCTTTCTTT. Its translation: CASSIGAGFEAFF. The rearrangement uses TRBV19 and TRBJ1-1, with D possibly being TRBD1 (5 bases). From germline, CDR1 is LNHDA and CDR2 SQIVND (reference sequence). The germline V and J ends were trimmed by 1 base and 7 bases, with 10 bases remaining between them. The CDR3 runs to 13 residues.

The rearrangement links TRBV4-1 to TRBJ2-3, with D maybe TRBD1 (7 bases). Trimming stripped 1 base from V and 3 bases from J, with 14 bases between. The CDR3 extends over 16 amino acids. Looked up from germline, CDR1 is MGHRA and CDR2 is YSYEKL. CDR3 nucleotides: TGCGCCAGCAGCCAAGTCACAGGGGAGGAGACAGATACGCAGTATTTT. Translation: CASSQVTGEETDTQYF.

This chain uses TRBV2 with TRBJ1-2; D is possibly TRBD1 (5 bases). V gave up 3 bases and J gave up 4 bases, with 12 bases separating them. This CDR3 is built from 14 residues. Germline values: CDR1 SNHLY, CDR2 FYNNEI. As DNA, the CDR3 is TGTGCCAGCAGTGATTTGGGGCCCCTCTATGGCTACACCTTC. It specifies CASSDLGPLYGYTF. The full variable domain, in which reference TRBV2 and TRBJ1-2 provide the parts outside the CDR3, is EPEVTQTPSHQVTQMGQEVILRCVPISNHLYFYWYRQILGQKVEFLVSFYNNEISEKSEIFDDQFSVERPDGSNFTLKIRSTKLEDSAMYFCASSDLGPLYGYTFGSGTRLTVV.

This clone was observed a few times. The V and J genes are TRBV5-1 and TRBJ2-2; 9 bases match TRBD1. Germline V gives CDR1 SGHRS, CDR2 YFSETQ. This CDR3 is built from 15 residues. J lost 7 bases, V lost 6 bases, and 10 bases had no gene match. CDR3 loop: CASKWRTGEVGELFF. The CDR3 nucleotides read TGCGCCAGCAAGTGGAGGACAGGGGAAGTCGGGGAGCTGTTTTTT.

The chain joins TRBV7-2 to TRBJ1-5; D might be TRBD1 (5 bases). Germline CDR1 reads SGHTA; CDR2 reads FQGNSA. CDR3 size: 15 residues. Trimming pared 3 bases from V and 7 bases from J, leaving 16 bases between. Here the CDR3 DNA reads TGTGCCAGCAGCTTGGATGAAGGGGCTCGACAGCCCCAGCATTTT. This gives the protein CASSLDEGARQPQHF.

V gene TRBV30 combines with J gene TRBJ1-1; D might be TRBD1 (5 bases). V lost 4 bases, J lost 2 bases, and 14 bases lay in between. Germline lookup yields CDR1 GTSNPN and CDR2 SVGIG (reference sequence). The length of the CDR3 is 14 residues. CDR3: CAWTGLASNTEAFF. DNA of the CDR3: TGTGCCTGGACAGGGTTGGCGTCAAACACTGAAGCTTTCTTT. Complete variable domain (other parts from reference TRBV30 and TRBJ1-1): SQTIHQWPATLVQPVGSPLSLECTVEGTSNPNLYWYRQAAGRGLQLLFYSVGIGQISSEVPQNLSASRPQDRQFILSSKKLLLSDSGFYLCAWTGLASNTEAFFGQGTRLTVV.

The chain carries TRBV5-6 and TRBJ2-2; TRBD2 aligns across 10 bases. Germline V gene data show CDR1 as SGHDT and CDR2 as YYEEEE. V was clipped by 1 base and J by 6 bases; unmatched bases: 6. The CDR3 consists of 16 residues. DNA of the CDR3: TGTGCCAGCAGCTTGATGACTAGCGGGTCTTCCGGGGAGCTGTTTTTT. Translation gives CASSLMTSGSSGELFF.

The chain employs TRBV19 and TRBJ1-2, with 7 bases matching TRBD1. The CDR3 spans 20 residues. The germline V gene encodes CDR1 LNHDA and CDR2 SQIVND (reference sequence). The V gene end was trimmed by 6 bases and the J gene end by 1 base; junction bases not matched to a gene: 23. This CDR3 reads CASRLTGTATRTSLNYGYTF. The CDR3 DNA sequence: TGTGCCAGTAGACTTACCGGGACAGCGACTCGAACCTCCCTTAACTATGGCTACACCTTC.

V and J are TRBV2 and TRBJ1-1; 7 bases line up with TRBD1. Unmatched junction bases numbered 16, after V lost 7 bases and J lost 2 bases. The CDR3 is made up of 17 amino acids. The V gene's germline CDR1 is SNHLY and CDR2 FYNNEI. The CDR3 protein is CASTKEQGKLVNTEAFF. The CDR3 nucleotides read TGTGCCAGCACGAAGGAACAGGGGAAATTAGTCAACACTGAAGCTTTCTTT.

CDR3 in DNA: TGTGCCAGCAGTGAGGGAGGAGGCTACACCTTC. Protein product: CASSEGGGYTF. The chain couples TRBV2 to TRBJ1-2; D is uncertain. The CDR3 sequence is 11 residues long. Germline CDR1 and CDR2: SNHLY and FYNNEI. Trimming pared 3 bases from V and 8 bases from J, leaving 7 bases between.

The chain links TRBV9 to TRBJ2-2; 12 bases agree with TRBD1. The junction had 3 bases not matched to a gene; V was cut back by 3 bases and J by 6 bases. CDR3 length equals 15 residues. In germline, CDR1 is SGDLS, CDR2 YYNGEE. The CDR3 here is CASSAGQGAPGELFF. The CDR3 coding sequence is TGTGCCAGCAGCGCGGGACAGGGGGCCCCCGGGGAGCTGTTTTTT.

The chain joins TRBV7-2 to TRBJ1-3, with 7 bases matching TRBD1. The CDR3 runs to 15 residues. The V gene's germline CDR1 is SGHTA and CDR2 FQGNSA. With 2 bases clipped from V and 2 bases from J, the junction kept 3 bases outside the gene matches. The CDR3 DNA follows: TGTGCCAGCAGCTTACGAGGACAGGCTGGAAACACCATATATTTT. This codes for CASSLRGQAGNTIYF.

V usage is TRBV6-1 and J usage is TRBJ1-3, with a weak D call TRBD1 (6 bases). The CDR3 consists of 17 residues. CDR1 is MNHNS, CDR2 SASEGT, per germline. The ends were cut back, 0 bases at V and 7 bases at J, with 19 bases in the middle. The CDR3 region is CASSEALFGQRRNTIYF. CDR3 bases: TGTGCCAGCAGTGAAGCCCTCTTTGGACAGCGCAGGAACACCATATATTTT.

The CDR3 region has the DNA TGTGCCTGGAGCCCCGGGACAGGAGGGACCGGGGAGCTGTTTTTT. This gives the protein CAWSPGTGGTGELFF. The V gene is TRBV30, the J gene TRBJ2-2; the match to TRBD1 covers 8 bases. The length of the CDR3 is 15 residues. Germline V lookup: CDR1 GTSNPN, CDR2 SVGIG (reference sequence). With 3 bases clipped from V and 5 bases from J, the junction kept 8 bases outside the gene matches.